The rows below give T cell receptor beta chains drawn from one sample of a study of cytomegalovirus exposure and HLA in healthy donors. Profiling relied on immunoSEQ multiplex PCR, and the TCRdb table lists in-frame clones only, not all of them. The table lists 100,000 to 150,000 clones, around 73% of them singletons, with approximately 10% in the top ten. Sequencing input: PBMCs. The receptors shown here come from a man aged 25-45 years in good health and CMV-seropositive. CDR3s include the opening cysteine and the closing phenylalanine or tryptophan. The order of the fields is D gene, clone size, J gene, V gene, CDR3 protein, CDR3 DNA. A D gene is named only where the DNA matches it firmly. The size field is filled for only some rows; it gives once, few, many or a size class.

>.|few|TRBJ1-4|TRBV5-1
CASSLFGVGEKLFF
TGCGCCAGCAGCTTGTTCGGGGTCGGTGAAAAACTGTTTTTT
>.|.|TRBJ2-7|TRBV30
CAWSESYGNEQYF
TGTGCCTGGAGTGAATCGTACGGGAACGAGCAGTACTTC
>TRBD1|.|TRBJ1-2|TRBV5-1
CASSLDRGEYGYTF
TGCGCCAGCAGCTTGGACAGGGGGGAGTATGGCTACACCTTC
>TRBD2|.|TRBJ2-1|TRBV5-1
CASRPGLAVNNEQFF
TGCGCCAGCAGACCGGGACTAGCGGTGAACAATGAGCAGTTCTTC
>TRBD2|few|TRBJ2-3|TRBV7-8
CASSSLAGGLRGIVTQYF
TGTGCCAGCAGCTCTTTAGCGGGAGGCCTCAGGGGAATAGTTACGCAGTATTTT
>TRBD1|.|TRBJ1-1|TRBV5-4
CASSLGQGPLNTEAFF
TGTGCCAGCAGCTTAGGACAGGGGCCCTTGAACACTGAAGCTTTCTTT
>TRBD2|.|TRBJ2-1|TRBV7-3
CASSPQGGGGRRNEQFF
TGTGCCAGCAGCCCCCAAGGGGGGGGCGGGAGGCGTAATGAGCAGTTCTTC
>TRBD2|.|TRBJ2-5|TRBV9
CASSVASGKETQYF
TGTGCCAGCAGCGTGGCTAGCGGGAAAGAGACCCAGTACTTC
>.|.|TRBJ1-5|TRBV28
CAINSDSSNQPQHF
TGTGCCATCAACAGTGATTCTAGCAATCAGCCCCAGCATTTT
>TRBD2|.|TRBJ2-5|TRBV2
CASRYSGSMFARQETQYF
TGTGCCAGCAGGTATAGCGGGAGTATGTTCGCCCGGCAAGAGACCCAGTACTTC
>TRBD1|.|TRBJ2-5|TRBV11-2
CASSLARTGYQETQYF
TGTGCCAGCAGCTTAGCACGGACAGGTTATCAAGAGACCCAGTACTTC
>.|.|TRBJ1-2|TRBV6-1
CASSTNEEGGYGYTF
TGTGCCAGCAGTACGAATGAAGAAGGGGGCTATGGCTACACCTTC
>.|.|TRBJ2-7|TRBV18
CASSPSEPLGEQYF
TGTGCCAGCTCACCATCGGAGCCCTTGGGCGAGCAGTACTTC
>TRBD2|.|TRBJ2-1|TRBV19
CASSFSREGRDEQFF
TGTGCCAGTAGTTTTTCGCGGGAGGGCCGGGATGAGCAGTTCTTC
>.|.|TRBJ1-3|TRBV19
CASSLTTYSGNTIYF
TGTGCCAGTAGTTTGACAACCTACTCTGGAAACACCATATATTTT
>.|.|TRBJ2-7|TRBV27
CASSWVSGNEQYF
TGTGCCAGCAGTTGGGTTAGCGGAAACGAGCAGTACTTC
>.|.|TRBJ1-2|TRBV18
CASSPPTGYGYTF
TGTGCCAGCTCACCGCCGACGGGCTATGGCTACACCTTC
>.|.|TRBJ1-5|TRBV7-2
CASSWSSHQPQHF
TGTGCCAGCAGCTGGAGTTCACATCAGCCCCAGCATTTT
>.|.|TRBJ2-7|TRBV7-2
CASSMRLGNEQYF
TGTGCCAGCAGCATGAGACTAGGCAACGAGCAGTACTTC
>.|.|TRBJ2-5|TRBV5-5
CASSGRWETQYF
TGTGCCAGCAGCGGTAGATGGGAGACCCAGTACTTC
>.|.|TRBJ2-7|TRBV2
CASTGDIIISYEQYF
TGTGCCAGCACTGGGGACATTATAATTTCCTACGAGCAGTACTTC
>TRBD2|few|TRBJ2-7|TRBV5-1
CASDLGGRTSGTYEQYF
TGCGCCAGCGACCTGGGGGGGCGGACTAGCGGAACCTACGAGCAGTACTTC
>TRBD1|.|TRBJ1-5|TRBV28
CASTRGQGFYSNQPQHF
TGTGCCAGCACCCGAGGACAGGGCTTTTATAGCAATCAGCCCCAGCATTTT
>.|.|TRBJ1-1|TRBV5-1
CASSLAVDSEAFF
TGCGCCAGCAGCTTGGCCGTGGACAGTGAAGCTTTCTTT
>.|few|TRBJ2-2|TRBV5-4
CASSSASTRGTGELFF
TGTGCCAGCAGCTCGGCTTCGACTAGGGGCACCGGGGAGCTGTTTTTT
>.|few|TRBJ2-3|TRBV4-1
CASSQPDRVTDTQYF
TGCGCCAGCAGCCAACCGGACAGAGTCACAGATACGCAGTATTTT
>TRBD2|.|TRBJ2-3|TRBV6-4
CASSDSWTSQGTDTQYF
TGTGCCAGCAGTGACTCTTGGACTAGCCAAGGCACAGATACGCAGTATTTT
>.|.|TRBJ2-1|TRBV7-3
CASSLSGNEQFF
TGTGCCAGCAGCCTGAGCGGAAATGAGCAGTTCTTC
>.|once|TRBJ1-5|TRBV30
CAWSVQGGDQPQHF
TGTGCCTGGAGTGTACAGGGTGGGGATCAGCCCCAGCATTTT
>.|once|TRBJ2-5|TRBV7-2
CASSSDRSGTQYF
TGTGCCAGCAGCTCTGACAGGAGTGGGACCCAGTACTTC
>.|.|TRBJ2-7|TRBV27
CASLSTRGSYEQYF
TGTGCCAGCCTATCCACGCGGGGATCCTACGAGCAGTACTTC
>.|.|TRBJ1-1|TRBV7-8
CASSYHRVANTEAFF
TGTGCCAGCAGCTACCACAGGGTGGCGAACACTGAAGCTTTCTTT
>.|.|TRBJ2-3|TRBV5-1
CASSLQSSTDTQYF
TGCGCCAGCAGCTTACAGTCTAGCACAGATACGCAGTATTTT
>TRBD2|.|TRBJ2-5|TRBV2
CASSGAPHGRAWETQYF
TGTGCCAGCAGTGGTGCTCCCCACGGGAGGGCTTGGGAGACCCAGTACTTC
>.|.|TRBJ1-2|TRBV7-9
CSSSSGGFNYGYTF
TGTTCCAGCTCCAGCGGAGGGTTTAACTATGGCTACACCTTC
>TRBD1|.|TRBJ1-3|TRBV5-1
CASSPDRDSGNTIYF
TGCGCCAGCAGCCCGGACAGGGACTCTGGAAACACCATATATTTT
>TRBD1|.|TRBJ1-2|TRBV27
CASSRTGTNRNGYTF
TGTGCCAGCAGCCGGACAGGGACTAATCGGAATGGCTACACCTTC
>TRBD1|once|TRBJ2-1|TRBV5-8
CARRTGFNEQFF
TGTGCCAGACGGACAGGTTTCAATGAGCAGTTCTTC
>TRBD2|.|TRBJ2-4|TRBV6-5
CASSPGLAGGIQYF
TGTGCCAGCAGCCCCGGACTAGCGGGAGGGATTCAGTACTTC
>.|.|TRBJ2-3|TRBV7-3
CASSPQASTDTQYF
TGTGCCAGCAGCCCGCAGGCATCCACAGATACGCAGTATTTT
>.|.|TRBJ2-7|TRBV6-5
CASRLGVGQQYF
TGTGCCAGCAGACTAGGAGTAGGGCAGCAGTACTTC
>.|.|TRBJ2-3|TRBV7-2
CASSRQTGQTDTQYF
TGTGCCAGCAGCCGCCAAACGGGACAAACAGATACGCAGTATTTT
>.|.|TRBJ2-7|TRBV9
CASSVAPLASEQYF
TGTGCCAGCAGCGTAGCCCCATTGGCAAGCGAGCAGTACTTC
>.|.|TRBJ2-3|TRBV11-2
CATANRASTDTQYF
TGTGCCACAGCTAACAGGGCAAGCACAGATACGCAGTATTTT
>.|.|TRBJ2-2|TRBV7-9
CASSFGSGGPGGELFF
.
>TRBD2|.|TRBJ2-2|TRBV5-1
CASRSGSLAGNTGELFF
TGCGCCAGCCGGAGCGGGAGTTTAGCCGGAAACACCGGGGAGCTGTTTTTT